The present T cell receptor (beta chain) was sequenced within a study of T cell changes during pregnancy in multiple sclerosis. The V end lost 3 bases, the J end lost 2 bases, and 10 bases lay between the germline ends. This CDR3 is built from 14 residues. The germline gives CDR1 LNHNV, CDR2 YYDKDF (reference sequence). Method: immunoSEQ multiplex PCR; TCRdb's copy keeps in-frame clones and lacks some. The table records approximately 110,000 clones, 92% of them present only once. This clone was detected only once. The chain links TRBV15 to TRBJ1-1; D gene unclear. This clonotype originated in a female donor with multiple sclerosis, enrolled in a pregnancy study. The input for sequencing was peripheral blood, taken in the third trimester of pregnancy. The CDR3 sequence is CATSRTVRNTEAFF. The CDR3 coding sequence is TGTGCCACCAGCAGGACTGTCAGAAACACTGAAGCTTTCTTT. Full variable domain (remainder filled in from reference TRBV15 and TRBJ1-1): DAMVIQNPRYQVTQFGKPVTLSCSQTLNHNVMYWYQQKSSQAPKLLFHYYDKDFNNEADTPDNFQSRRPNTSFCFLDIRSPGLGDTAMYLCATSRTVRNTEAFFGQGTRLTVV.